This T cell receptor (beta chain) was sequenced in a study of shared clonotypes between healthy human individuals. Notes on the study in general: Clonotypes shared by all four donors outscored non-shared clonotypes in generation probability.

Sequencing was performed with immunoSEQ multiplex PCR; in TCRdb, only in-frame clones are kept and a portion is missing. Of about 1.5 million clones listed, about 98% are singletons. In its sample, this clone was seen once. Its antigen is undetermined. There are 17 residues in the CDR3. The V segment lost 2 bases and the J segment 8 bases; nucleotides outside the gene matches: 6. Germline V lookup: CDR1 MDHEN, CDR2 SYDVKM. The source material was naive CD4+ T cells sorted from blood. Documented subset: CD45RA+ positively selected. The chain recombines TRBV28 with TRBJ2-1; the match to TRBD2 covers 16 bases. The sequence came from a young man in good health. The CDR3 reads CASSLIGTSGRDDEQFF. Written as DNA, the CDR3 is TGTGCCAGCAGTTTAATAGGGACTAGCGGGAGGGACGATGAGCAGTTCTTC. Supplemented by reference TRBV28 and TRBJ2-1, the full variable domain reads DVKVTQSSRYLVKRTGEKVFLECVQDMDHENMFWYRQDPGLGLRLIYFSYDVKMKEKGDIPEGYSVSREKKERFSLILESASTNQTSMYLCASSLIGTSGRDDEQFFGPGTRLTVL.